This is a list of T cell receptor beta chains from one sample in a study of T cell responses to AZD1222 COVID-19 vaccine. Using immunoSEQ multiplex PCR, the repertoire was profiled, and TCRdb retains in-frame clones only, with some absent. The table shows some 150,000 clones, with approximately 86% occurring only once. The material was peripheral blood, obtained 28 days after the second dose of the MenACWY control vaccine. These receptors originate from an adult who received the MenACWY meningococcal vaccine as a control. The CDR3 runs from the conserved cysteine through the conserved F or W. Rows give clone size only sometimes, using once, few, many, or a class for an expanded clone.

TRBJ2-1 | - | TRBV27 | CASRTIRYNEQFF
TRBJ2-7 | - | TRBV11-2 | CASSLSVGGRYEQYF
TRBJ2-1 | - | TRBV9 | CASSVSLGGPQSYNEQFF
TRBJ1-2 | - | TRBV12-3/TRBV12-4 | CASSRTGYGYTF
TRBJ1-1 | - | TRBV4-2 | CASSPTLGVNTEAFF
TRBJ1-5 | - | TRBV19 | CASTGGLGASNQPQHF
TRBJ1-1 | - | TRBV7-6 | CASSLADSLNTEAFF
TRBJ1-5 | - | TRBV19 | CASSVGIPSNQPQHF
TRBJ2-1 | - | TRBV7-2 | CASSSTGTSGRNEQFF
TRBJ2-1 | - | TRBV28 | CASSSIFNEQFF
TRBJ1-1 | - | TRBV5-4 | CASSPETGQRTEAFF
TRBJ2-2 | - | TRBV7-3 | CASSFNRAGELFF
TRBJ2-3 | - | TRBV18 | CASSPPEGPRDTQYF
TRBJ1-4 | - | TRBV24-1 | CATSDSRMGGEKLFF
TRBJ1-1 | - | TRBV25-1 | CASSEYKVNTEAFF
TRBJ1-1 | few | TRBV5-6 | CASSLQGNTEAFF
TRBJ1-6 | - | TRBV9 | CASSVGGLLSSPLHF
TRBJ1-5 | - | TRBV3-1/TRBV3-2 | CASSQLSQPQHF
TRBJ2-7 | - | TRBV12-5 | CASGLVTGTARGGQYF
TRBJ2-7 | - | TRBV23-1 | CASSQEPGRVCSYEQYF
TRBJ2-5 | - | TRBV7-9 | CASSPGLAGVETQYF
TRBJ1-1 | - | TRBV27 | CASSFYGAATEAFF
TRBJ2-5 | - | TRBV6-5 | CASRTPQEYQETQYF